This T cell receptor beta chain was sequenced for a study of cytomegalovirus exposure and HLA in healthy donors (dated by TCRdb to the late 2010s). About the full investigation: An earlier analysis of several hundred of the donors reported 250 to 300 Gb of sequence data and around 120 million unique TCR beta sequences from about 200 million T cells. On average, over 200,000 unique TCR beta nucleotide sequences were sequenced per donor among 300 to 500 genotyped donors of the cohort, with roughly 18% of those sequences being non-productive. The study aimed to test whether signatures of past pathogen exposure could be identified by cataloging public T cell receptors. The number of donors typed differed by locus, with about 629-630 for A, B, C, DRB1 and DQB1, approximately 500 for DQA1, some 570 for DPA1, and roughly 450 for DPB1. An early release that covered around 590 HLA-typed donors contained approximately 300 gigabases of sequencing data and tens of millions of unique TCR sequences. The study profiled the T cell repertoires of hundreds of subjects by immunosequencing and related them to cytomegalovirus serostatus. To predict cytomegalovirus infection status, the study combined high-throughput TCR immunosequencing, statistical association of individual TCRs with disease status, and machine learning. Donor age, sex, ethnicity and CMV serostatus were compiled alongside the repertoire data. Because of strong linkage in the cohort, four or five DR-DQ haplotypes were treated as single units for association and clustering. In a later genetic analysis, genome-wide SNP genotypes for about 55% of the 666 donors were used, and that subset was treated as a discovery cohort. A separate validation cohort of roughly 120 different subjects was used in addition to the 666-subject first cohort. In a later analysis, previously published TCR beta repertoires from more than 500 donors were re-analyzed and high-resolution HLA genotyping was added so that TCR occurrence patterns could be studied. HLA typing covered class I and class II loci at four-digit resolution. An earlier analysis of around 640 of the donors used high-throughput TCR beta sequencing to judge whether each TCR beta V gene segment behaved as functional or pseudogenic. Rather than using new phenotypic data, the later analysis identified candidate immune exposures from TCR beta sequences and from how often those sequences occurred across donors. All discovery cohort repertoires had been generated using a single sequencing platform. Among the roughly 400 genotyped donors, around 81% belonged to the genetic ancestry cluster associated with self-reported Caucasian donors.

Concerning this clone itself: The target of this receptor is not known. Base qualities are missing; no much larger clone stands one base away.

The cohort comprised some 700 healthy bone marrow donors. At the time of sampling, every cohort member was nominally healthy, though immune exposures that went unrecorded were likely present. The donor tested CMV seropositive and was one of the 289 seropositive cohort members. A peripheral blood sample was collected from each donor, and TCR beta sequencing was performed on peripheral blood mononuclear cells. The Qiagen DNeasy Blood Extraction Kit was used to extract genomic DNA from the blood cell samples. CDR1 and CDR2, looked up from the germline V gene, are SNHLY and FYNNEI. V is cut back by 8 bases and J by 3 bases, with 10 bases in the junction unmatched. The CDR3 spans 15 residues, from the cysteine through the phenylalanine. Here the CDR3 DNA is all that survives: 45 bases in frame from base 1. What the authors observed across the whole study: Immune exposure information for the cohort was limited to CMV serostatus. While some public TCRs were present in many individuals, most TCR sequences turned up only very rarely across donors. The classifier was reported to diagnose cytomegalovirus status with high specificity and sensitivity in both the original cohort and the validation cohort. The study gave a list of over 150 TCR beta chains associated with cytomegalovirus. According to the authors, the approach could potentially be generalized to other disease states and immunological phenotypes. The earlier analysis of nearly 600 of the donors excluded roughly 17 rarely observed V segments, including chromosome 9 orphons, because counts were too low. Some IMGT-functional V segments, including TRBV6-2 and TRBV6-3, could not be told apart with the 87-base-pair reads, so those segments were excluded. A later analysis found that most CMV-associated TCR beta chains appeared HLA-restricted, with HLA associations seemingly driven largely by CMV exposure. A further reported finding was that TCR beta sequences accurately predicted the HLA-A and HLA-B alleles for most subjects in the first cohort. An association between a missense DCLRE1C variant and V-gene and J-gene trimming of TCR beta chains was found in a later genetic analysis and replicated in an independent cohort. In a later analysis, HLA-associated TCR beta chains showed more clonal expansion and lower generation probabilities than non-associated chains that were equally common. An earlier analysis of approximately 570 of the donors showed that most TCR beta V segments appeared in productive rearrangements either about 87% or about 30% of the time, which broadly matched IMGT annotations. A few of the identified cytomegalovirus-associated TCR beta chains were confirmed in vitro to be specific for cytomegalovirus antigens. A later analysis found that TCR association rates varied across HLA loci, with DRB1 alleles showing the most associated TCRs and HLA-C alleles the fewest. When HLA alleles, especially DR and DQ, strongly co-occurred, attributing TCR associations to individual alleles was difficult. A later analysis associated 15,000 or so TCR beta sequences with specific HLA alleles at a false discovery rate of 0.05. According to a later genetic analysis, donors in an Asian-associated ancestry cluster had fewer N-insertions in productive TCRs than the approximately 690-donor mean. A group of highly shared sequence variants was considered likely to be a technical artifact of the sequencing pipeline. Because HLA typing was missing for some donors at each locus, association tests included only the typed subset. The cohort was sequenced for TCR beta chains only, and without alpha or paired-chain data the features that could be detected were limited. Roughly uniform sequencing depth across donors was assumed in presence/absence analyses, although this assumption may not hold. Several of the top co-occurrence clusters appeared to be linked to parvovirus B19, influenza, CMV and Epstein-Barr virus, according to a later analysis. Linkage disequilibrium might explain the correlated functional status among segregating V segments, but an unknown experimental factor could not be ruled out.

The method was the immunoSEQ multiplex PCR assay. For the multiplex PCR, a mixture combining 60 forward primers for TCR Vbeta segments and 13 reverse primers for TCR Jbeta segments was used. The CDR3 region of rearranged TCR beta genes was amplified from genomic DNA by a multiplex PCR assay. The amplified TCR beta libraries were sequenced on the Illumina HiSeq System as 87-base-pair reads. The authors' analysis ran thus. In a later analysis, some 80 million unique TCR beta chains were counted across the 500 to 700 repertoires, and about 9.9 million of these chains were shared by at least two donors. A nearest-neighbor algorithm error-corrected the raw reads and collapsed the reads into unique sequences, merging closely related sequences to remove PCR and sequencing errors. Alignment of CDR3 sequences to IMGT reference sequences was used to assign V, D and J gene segments. For a sequence to be retained, a match of at least six nucleotides to both a V gene segment and a J gene segment was required. A rearrangement was called productive if the CDR3 had no stop codons and remained in frame with V and J, and every other rearrangement was called non-productive. CDR3 was defined according to IMGT convention as the region running from the second conserved V-encoded cysteine to the conserved J-encoded phenylalanine. The earlier analysis of about 640 of the donors excluded any sequence lacking an unambiguous match to a single V gene segment. An earlier analysis of over 450 of the donors classified V segments as functional when productive rearrangements were above 56.7% and as segregating when the standard deviation between donors was above 5%. A statistical classification framework was developed to diagnose cytomegalovirus status using the catalog of TCR beta chain sequences. V and J gene assignment, in a later analysis, came from comparing TCR nucleotide sequences with IMGT/GENE-DB human TR gene sequences. A later analysis assigned CDR3 sequences and most-parsimonious VDJ recombination scenarios with the TCRdist pipeline. A later analysis defined each TCR beta chain by its CDR3 amino acid sequence plus V-gene family, and excluded reads lacking a unique V-gene family. In a later analysis, a few hundred highly shared, low-generation-probability nucleotide sequences were removed to address suspected cross-contamination and a sequencing artifact. In a later analysis, a clonal expansion index was calculated for each public chain from normalized within-repertoire ranks of inferred template counts. In a later analysis, generation probabilities were computed with a VDJ recombination model fitted to out-of-frame rearrangements, and the resulting probabilities were checked against IGoR. In a later analysis, TCR-TCR, TCR-HLA and TCR-CMV co-occurrence was scored with hypergeometric tests, and a repertoire-size bias correction was applied to TCR pairs. In a later analysis, false discovery rates were estimated by permuting HLA or CMV assignments 20 times. A later analysis grouped co-occurring TCRs with DBSCAN, adding TCRdist sequence similarity when clustering within HLA-allele-positive subsets. Repertoires with fewer than 30,000 or more than 120,000 public chains were left out of co-occurrence clustering, as were about 5 repertoires with anomalous nucleotide sharing. In its TCRdb copy, this immuneACCESS table keeps in-frame sequences only and misses some clones. Where compared with another copy, unresolved V genes explain less than half of these, and the others have no known cause. Clone size and the V and J calls come from that table; the DNA yielded D and trimming. The sample profile shows more than 100,000 clones; over 50% of them were found once. Clones ranked in the top ten supply roughly 8.6% of the sample.

Material: PBMCs. The chain was built from TRBV2 and TRBJ1-2, and 9 junction bases match TRBD1. The clonotype originates from a middle-aged woman in good health and CMV-seropositive. In nucleotides, the sequence is TGTGCCAGCGTTTTGACAGGGGGAAGTGACTATGGCTACACCTTC. Its protein reads: CASVLTGGSDYGYTF.